This TCR beta chain is from a study of regulatory T cells in long-lasting Graves disease. Time point given: newly diagnosed GD, antithyroid drugs for less than 3 months. TCR sequences were obtained from RNA taken from PBMCs. Construction of TCR beta libraries relied on iRepertoire HTBI primers and on Arm-PCR targeting CDR3 regions. Via MiXCR, TCRdb re-called the multiplex PCR reads, giving one row per CDR3 protein. The table has roughly 420,000 distinct CDR3 sequences, less than 15% seen once; the top ten hold roughly 15%. Looked up from germline, CDR1 is SGHTA and CDR2 is FQGTGA. The CDR3 length is 12 residues. Trimming removed 2 bases from V and 7 bases from J, with 5 bases in between. This clonotype was counted many times. This sample also appeared in a second study, on T cells in Graves' hyperthyroidism and ophthalmopathy. This second report adds: Used for diagnoses were clinical symptoms, serum thyroxine and TRAb, thyroid ultrasound and orbital computed tomography. The HTBI primer set drove a first-round RT-PCR of the TCR CDR3. The model identified upcoming ophthalmopathy a median about 7.1 months ahead of onset.

The sequencing used peripheral blood mononuclear cells (PBMCs), collected at new diagnosis, from a patient treated with antithyroid drugs. This sequence was found in a woman between 45 and 60 years old with Graves disease. The rearrangement uses TRBV7-3 and TRBJ2-2, with D unclear. CDR3 protein: CASSLHNGELFF. In nucleotides, the CDR3 is TGTGCCAGCAGCTTACATAACGGGGAGCTGTTTTTT.